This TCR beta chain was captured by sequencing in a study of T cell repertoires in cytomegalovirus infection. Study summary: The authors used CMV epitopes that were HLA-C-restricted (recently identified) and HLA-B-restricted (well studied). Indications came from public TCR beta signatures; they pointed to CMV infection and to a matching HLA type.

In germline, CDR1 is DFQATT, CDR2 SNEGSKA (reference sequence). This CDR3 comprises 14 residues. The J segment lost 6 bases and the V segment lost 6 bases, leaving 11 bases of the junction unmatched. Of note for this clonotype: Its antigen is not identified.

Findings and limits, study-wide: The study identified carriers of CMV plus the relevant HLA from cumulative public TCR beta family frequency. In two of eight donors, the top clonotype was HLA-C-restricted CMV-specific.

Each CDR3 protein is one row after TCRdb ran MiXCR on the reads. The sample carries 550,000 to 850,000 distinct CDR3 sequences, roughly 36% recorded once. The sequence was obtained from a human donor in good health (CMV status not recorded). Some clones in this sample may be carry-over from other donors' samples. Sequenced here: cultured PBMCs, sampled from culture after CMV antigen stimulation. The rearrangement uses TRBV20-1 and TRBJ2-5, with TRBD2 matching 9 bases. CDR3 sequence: CSADGREGSKTQYF. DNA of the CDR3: TGCAGTGCAGACGGGCGGGAGGGTAGCAAGACCCAGTACTTC.